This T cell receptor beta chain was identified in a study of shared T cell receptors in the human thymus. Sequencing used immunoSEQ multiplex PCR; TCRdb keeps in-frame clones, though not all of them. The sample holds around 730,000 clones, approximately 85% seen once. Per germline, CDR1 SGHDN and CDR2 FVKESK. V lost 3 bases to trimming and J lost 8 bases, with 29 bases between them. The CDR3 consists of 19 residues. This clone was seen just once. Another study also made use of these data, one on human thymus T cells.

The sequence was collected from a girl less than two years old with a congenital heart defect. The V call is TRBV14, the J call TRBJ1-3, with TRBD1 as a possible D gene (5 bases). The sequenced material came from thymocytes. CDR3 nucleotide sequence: TGTGCCAGCAGCCAGGAAGGTGCGGACAATCGCCACTCGTCTCACACCATATATTTT. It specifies CASSQEGADNRHSSHTIYF. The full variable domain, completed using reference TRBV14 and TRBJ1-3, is EAGVTQFPSHSVIEKGQTVTLRCDPISGHDNLYWYRRVMGKEIKFLLHFVKESKQDESGMPNNRFLAERTGGTYSTLKVQPAELEDSGVYFCASSQEGADNRHSSHTIYFGEGSWLTVV.